This TCR beta chain was recovered during a study of identical twins. Study outcomes and limitations: Out-of-frame beta sequences exhibited a weaker degree of excess twin sharing. Diverse VJ usage suggested most zero-insertion clonotypes were not invariant T cells. Out-of-frame alpha sequences common to twins exhibited an excess of low generation probability. Findings depended on cross-sectional statistics rather than tracking the same donors.

This clonotype was detected many times. Its specificity is unknown. MiXCR, run by TCRdb on the 5' RACE reads, gives a single entry per CDR3 protein. The table lists about 390,000 distinct CDR3 sequences, 8.5% to 10% of them singletons. Per the germline V gene, CDR1 is DFQATT and CDR2 is SNEGSKA (reference sequence). CDR3 length: 13 amino acids. The V gene lost 3 bases and the J gene lost 2 bases, with 10 bases spanning the gap. Sequenced sample: naive T cells sorted from blood. V and J are TRBV20-1 and TRBJ1-2; D is unclear. The receptor was derived from a woman aged 45 to 65 in good health. Here the CDR3 reads CSASSAQNYGYTF. The CDR3 DNA sequence: TGCAGTGCTAGTTCAGCCCAAAACTATGGCTACACCTTC.